These T cell receptor beta chains were read from a single sample in a study of T cell changes during pregnancy in multiple sclerosis. The assay was immunoSEQ multiplex PCR, and TCRdb's table has in-frame clones only and misses some. The repertoire has 30,000 to 45,000 clones, 92% of them found once; the top ten carry 20% to 30%. This sample comprised CD8+ T cells from peripheral blood mononuclear cells, obtained before pregnancy. These receptor sequences come from a female donor with multiple sclerosis, enrolled in a pregnancy study. The CDR3 runs from the conserved cysteine through the conserved F or W. A D gene is named only where the DNA matches it firmly. Rows give clone size only sometimes, using once, few, many, or a class for an expanded clone.

TRBD1 TRBJ2-1 TRBV9 once TGTGCCAGCAGCGTAGCCAGGGGGCAACAAAGTGAGCAGTTCTTC CASSVARGQQSEQFF
NA TRBJ1-2 TRBV6-5 NA TGTGCCAGCAGTTACCCGAGCGATGGCTACACCTTC CASSYPSDGYTF
TRBD1 TRBJ2-7 TRBV7-9 NA TGTGCCAGCAGCTTAGGAGGGGGCCCCTACGAGCAGTACTTC CASSLGGGPYEQYF
NA TRBJ2-2 TRBV27 NA TGTGCCAGCAGCCAGGGGTCGAACACCGGGGAGCTGTTTTTT CASSQGSNTGELFF
NA TRBJ1-6 TRBV5-4 NA TGTGCCACCGGGTCGGGGAATTCACCCCTCCACTTT CATGSGNSPLHF
TRBD2 TRBJ2-5 TRBV11-2 once TGTGCCAGCAGTGAAGCGGGGCACGGGGAGACCCAGTACTTC CASSEAGHGETQYF
TRBD1 TRBJ2-2 TRBV4-1 NA TGCGCCAGCAGCCCTCCTTCCGGGACAGGGATCCACGGGGAGCTGTTTTTT CASSPPSGTGIHGELFF
TRBD1 TRBJ1-5 TRBV6-5 NA TGTGCCAGCAGTCCAGGGACAGTTAATCAGCCCCAGCATTTT CASSPGTVNQPQHF
TRBD2 TRBJ2-1 TRBV5-4 NA TGTGCCTTTCGGACTAGCGGGAGGGCCTACAATGAGCAGTTCTTC CAFRTSGRAYNEQFF
TRBD1 TRBJ2-1 TRBV6-1 NA TGTGCCAGCAGTGGGTATCCGGGACAGGGGGACGATGAGCAGTTCTTC CASSGYPGQGDDEQFF
TRBD1 TRBJ1-5 TRBV28 NA TGTGCCAGCAGGGGGACAGTTATTAGCAATCAGCCCCAGCATTTT CASRGTVISNQPQHF
TRBD1 TRBJ1-1 TRBV7-9 NA TGTGCCAGTCGGGACAGATACACTGAAGCTTTCTTT CASRDRYTEAFF
NA TRBJ2-7 TRBV7-2 NA TGTGCCAGCAGCTTGGCCGGACTATCCTACGAGCAGTACTTC CASSLAGLSYEQYF
NA TRBJ2-1 TRBV6-4 NA TGTGCCAGCAGTGACTCGAGAAGCGCGGCCAATGAGCAGTTCTTC CASSDSRSAANEQFF
NA TRBJ2-1 TRBV6-1 NA TGTGCCAGCAATGAAATTTGGGGAGGGGGCAATGAGCAGTTCTTC CASNEIWGGGNEQFF
NA TRBJ1-2 TRBV7-2 NA TGTGCCAGCAGCCGGACATTGCTCTATGGCTACACCTTC CASSRTLLYGYTF
TRBD1 TRBJ2-3 TRBV14 once TGTGCCAGCAGCTTCAGGACAGGGATCACAGATACGCAGTATTTT CASSFRTGITDTQYF
TRBD1 TRBJ2-7 TRBV10-3 NA TGTGCCATCAGTGTTGGCAGGGGGTACGAGCAGTACTTC CAISVGRGYEQYF
NA TRBJ1-1 TRBV7-6 NA TGTGCCAGCAGCCCAGAGGTAGGGGACACTGAAGCTTTCTTT CASSPEVGDTEAFF
TRBD2 TRBJ2-7 TRBV19 once TGTGCCAGTAGTCCAAGACTAGCGGCCTCCTACGAGCAGTACTTC CASSPRLAASYEQYF
TRBD1 TRBJ2-7 TRBV5-1 NA TGCGCCAGCAGCTCCGGGACAGGGGCGGCCTACGAGCAGTACTTC CASSSGTGAAYEQYF
NA TRBJ2-7 TRBV11-2 NA TGTGCCAGCACCGAGGCGGGTCGTCGCCACGAGCAGTACTTC CASTEAGRRHEQYF
TRBD2 TRBJ2-7 TRBV7-3 NA TGTGCCAGCAGCCCTTCGGGGGGCTACGAGCAGTACTTC CASSPSGGYEQYF
NA TRBJ1-2 TRBV29-1 NA TGCAGCGTTGGCCGGAGGGGTGGGGGCTACACCTTC CSVGRRGGGYTF
TRBD2 TRBJ2-7 TRBV7-9 NA TGTGCCAGCAGCTGGAACCGGGGGGCCTACGAGCAGTACTTC CASSWNRGAYEQYF
NA TRBJ1-1 TRBV28 NA TGTGCCAGCAGGGCACAGGGCCTCGGGGCTTTCTTT CASRAQGLGAFF
NA TRBJ2-2 TRBV6-4 few TGTGCCAGCAGTCCAACAGGGTCCACCGGGGAGCTGTTTTTT CASSPTGSTGELFF
TRBD2 TRBJ2-5 TRBV6-6 once TGTGCCAGCAGTTGGTCCCTAGCGGTCCAAGAGACCCAGTACTTC CASSWSLAVQETQYF
TRBD2 TRBJ2-1 TRBV19 NA TGTGCCAGTAGTCCCCCACTAGCGGGAGAGTTGGATGAGCAGTTCTTC CASSPPLAGELDEQFF
TRBD2 TRBJ2-2 TRBV13 once TGTGCCAGCAACGGGCGGATCGGGGGGGCATTGACCGGGGAGCTGTTTTTT CASNGRIGGALTGELFF
TRBD2 TRBJ2-3 TRBV2 NA TGTGCCAGCAGCGGGAGGACAGATACGCAGTATTTT CASSGRTDTQYF
TRBD2 TRBJ2-7 TRBV18 NA TGTGCCAGCTCACTACCGGGACTAGGAGACTACGAGCAGTACTTC CASSLPGLGDYEQYF
TRBD1 TRBJ2-7 TRBV5-6 once TGTGCCAGCAGCCCAATACCGACAGGGGGCGACTACGAGCAGTACTTC CASSPIPTGGDYEQYF
NA TRBJ1-4 TRBV5-4 NA TGTGCCAGCAGCTTGGACAGGGCCAGGAGTCCGAATGAAAAACTGTTTTTT CASSLDRARSPNEKLFF
NA TRBJ1-1 TRBV27 NA TGTGCCACCCATGGGGGGACGGGGCTAACTGAAGCTTTCTTT CATHGGTGLTEAFF
NA TRBJ1-2 TRBV7-3 NA TGTGCCAGCAGCTTAACGGGGCGAGATGGCTACACCTTC CASSLTGRDGYTF
NA TRBJ1-6 TRBV7-8 once TGTGCCAGCAGCTTATCGATTCGCCTAGGTAATTCACCCCTCCACTTT CASSLSIRLGNSPLHF
NA TRBJ1-2 TRBV6-1 NA TGTGCCAGCGAGGGTTCGCAAAGCTATGGCTACACCTTC CASEGSQSYGYTF
TRBD2 TRBJ2-1 TRBV27 NA TGTGCCAGCAGGGTAGCGGGAGGATACAATGAGCAGTTCTTC CASRVAGGYNEQFF
NA TRBJ1-4 TRBV28 NA TGTGCCAGCAGTGGACTCGCGGGTCTCGGAGGTGAAAAACTGTTTTTT CASSGLAGLGGEKLFF
NA TRBJ1-5 TRBV7-6 NA TGTGCCAGCAGCTTACGAGGGCAGCCCCAGCATTTT CASSLRGQPQHF
NA TRBJ2-2 TRBV28 NA TGTGCCAGCAGTTTCCCAGGGCAGGGTAACACCGGGGAGCTGTTTTTT CASSFPGQGNTGELFF
TRBD2 TRBJ2-3 TRBV9 NA TGTGCCAGCAGCCTAAGGGCGGGAGGGCGGAGAGATACGCAGTATTTT CASSLRAGGRRDTQYF
NA TRBJ1-5 TRBV27 NA TGTGCCAGCAGTTTTGCGGGGAAACAGCATTTT CASSFAGKQHF
NA TRBJ1-1 TRBV5-6 NA TGTGCCAGTAAAGGACAAGAGAACACTGAAGCTTTCTTT CASKGQENTEAFF
TRBD1 TRBJ1-6 TRBV10-3 hyperexpanded TGTGCCATCAGGGGGACAGGGAGCTCCTATAATTCACCCCTCCACTTT CAIRGTGSSYNSPLHF